What follows are 17 T cell receptor beta chains derived from one specimen sequenced in a study of CD8+CD57+ T cells in acquired aplastic anemia. Genomic DNA, the template, was used for profiling of the TCR beta VDJ and CDR3. TCRdb re-derived calls from the reads in MiXCR, one entry per CDR3 protein. The data show 90,000 to 120,000 distinct CDR3 sequences, 40% to 65% seen once. The specimen was sorted CD4+, CD8+, or CD8+CD57+ T cells (not recorded which) from PBMCs. The receptors here all came from a human donor in good health, serving as a control.

This clonotype was seen repeatedly, ten times or more. A much larger clone differs from this one at a single base, so this may be a read error. Given the absence of the conserved phenylalanine or tryptophan at the CDR3 end, a read error is likely. The V call is TRBV7-2, the J call TRBJ2-7, with D hard to call. Germline CDR1 reads SGHTA; CDR2 reads FQGNSA. V dropped 4 bases and J dropped 0 bases, with 4 bases sitting between them. CDR3 size: 12 residues. CDR3 region: CASSSSSYEQYL. The CDR3 nucleotides read TGTGCCAGCAGCTCGAGCTCCTACGAGCAGTACCTC.

This clonotype was counted between two and nine times. The gene calls are TRBV6-5 and TRBJ2-5; D is unresolved. Germline loops: CDR1 MNHEY, CDR2 SVGAGI. The V gene lost 0 bases and the J gene lost 5 bases, with 10 bases spanning the gap. CDR3 length: 14 residues. The CDR3 is CASSYSPSSETQYF. The CDR3 DNA follows: TGTGCCAGCAGTTACTCTCCTAGTTCGGAGACCCAGTACTTC.

This clonotype was observed a few times. V usage is TRBV19 and J usage is TRBJ2-7; 9 bases align to TRBD2. This CDR3 spans 15 amino acids. Germline V CDR1 and CDR2: LNHDA, SQIVND (reference sequence). V was clipped by 3 bases and J by 3 bases; unmatched bases: 6. For the CDR3, the DNA is TGTGCCAGTAGTATCTCCCTAGCGGGAATCTACGAGCAGTACTTC. Amino acids: CASSISLAGIYEQYF. Full variable domain (outside the CDR3, taken from reference TRBV19 and TRBJ2-7): DGGITQSPKYLFRKEGQNVTLSCEQNLNHDAMYWYRQDPGQGLRLIYYSQIVNDFQKGDIAEGYSVSREKKESFPLTVTSAQKNPTAFYLCASSISLAGIYEQYFGPGTRLTVT.

The chain's CDR3 is CASSKDRVSYEQYF. CDR3 bases: TGTGCCAGTAGTAAAGACAGAGTTTCATACGAGCAGTACTTC. The chain uses TRBV19 and TRBJ2-7, with a possible D match to TRBD1 (5 bases). V was cut by 4 bases and J by 4 bases, with 14 bases left in between. The CDR3 totals 14 residues. The V gene's germline CDR1 is LNHDA and CDR2 SQIVND (reference sequence).

The chain has TRBV5-1 and TRBJ1-2, with D tentatively TRBD1 (6 bases). Trimming pared 7 bases from V and 1 base from J, leaving 8 bases between. This CDR3 spans 12 amino acids. In germline, CDR1 is SGHRS, CDR2 YFSETQ. The CDR3 DNA reads as TGCGCCAGCCGCAGGGGTAACTATGGCTACACCTTC. Protein product: CASRRGNYGYTF.

V is TRBV19 and J is TRBJ1-1; possibly TRBD1 for D (5 bases). This CDR3 region has 14 residues. Trimming pared 4 bases from V and 1 base from J, leaving 10 bases between. Germline V gives CDR1 LNHDA, CDR2 SQIVND (reference sequence). In nucleotides, the CDR3 is TGTGCCAGTAGTAGGGCAGGGACGAACACTGAAGCTTTCTTT. This gives the protein CASSRAGTNTEAFF.

The rearrangement links TRBV7-6 to TRBJ2-7; 9 bases line up with TRBD1. The better agreement between TRBJ2-1 and the DNA end casts doubt on the J call. Per the germline V gene, CDR1 is SGHVS and CDR2 is FNYEAQ. This CDR3 has 13 residues. CDR3 sequence (DNA): TGTGCCAGCAGGAGGACAGGGGAGATTGAGCAGTTCTTC. It encodes CASRRTGEIEQFF.

V and J are TRBV24-1 and TRBJ2-5; tentatively, D is TRBD2 (6 bases). Trimming took 1 base from V and 4 from J, leaving 12 bases between them. Germline CDR1 and CDR2: KGHDR and SFDVKD. The CDR3 has 15 amino acids. The CDR3 here is CATSDFRVGGETQYF. As DNA, the CDR3 is TGTGCCACCAGTGATTTTAGGGTGGGAGGAGAGACCCAGTACTTC.

This rearrangement joins TRBV20-1 to TRBJ2-7, with D perhaps TRBD1 (5 bases). The CDR3 has 13 amino acids. CDR1 is DFQATT and CDR2 is SNEGSKA in the germline V gene (reference sequence). Trimming cost V 5 bases and J 0 bases, with 11 bases left between them. CDR3 loop: CSAGKRGSYEQYF. CDR3 sequence (DNA): TGCAGTGCTGGCAAAAGGGGCTCCTACGAGCAGTACTTC.

This clonotype was counted at least ten times. The chain recombines TRBV5-6 with TRBJ1-1; D gene uncertain. The CDR3 spans 15 residues. Germline CDR1 SGHDT, CDR2 YYEEEE. V dropped 4 bases and J dropped 3 bases, with 16 bases sitting between them. This chain's CDR3 is CASSLVNAGDTEAFF. The CDR3 DNA is TGTGCCAGCAGCCTAGTAAACGCTGGGGACACTGAAGCTTTCTTT.

This clonotype turned up a few times. The chain couples TRBV7-3 to TRBJ2-7, with 8 bases matching TRBD1. V was clipped by 3 bases and J by 3 bases; unmatched bases: 10. Per germline, CDR1 SGHTA and CDR2 FQGTGA. The CDR3 consists of 16 residues. The CDR3 bases are TGTGCCAGCAGCTTGGGACAGGTGGGACGGATCTACGAGCAGTACGTC. Protein product: CASSLGQVGRIYEQYV.

This clonotype was recorded once. This could be a read error, since a much larger clone is one nucleotide away. This chain joins TRBV2 and TRBJ1-4; no firm D call. The CDR3 runs 13 residues. Trimming took off 6 bases at V and 7 bases at J, with 12 bases between the two ends. Germline V gene sequence: CDR1 SNHLY, CDR2 FYNNEI. Written as DNA, the CDR3 is TGTGCCAGCAGCCAAGATTCGGGTGAAAAACTGTTTTTT. Translating gives CASSQDSGEKLFF.

CDR3 protein: CSARPQGYGTGELFF. Here the CDR3 DNA reads TGCAGTGCTAGACCACAGGGGTATGGCACCGGGGAGCTGTTTTTT. The J gene is TRBJ2-2, the V gene TRBV20-1; TRBD1 aligns across 7 bases. The CDR3 loop spans 15 amino acids. V gave up 2 bases and J gave up 4 bases; unmatched junction bases: 7. The germline CDR1 and CDR2 sequences are DFQATT and SNEGSKA (reference sequence).

This clonotype has at least ten counts. The chain carries TRBV10-2 and TRBJ1-5, with D possibly being TRBD1 (5 bases). CDR3 length: 16 residues. Germline V gene data show CDR1 as WSHSY and CDR2 as SAAADI. Trimming stripped 1 base from V and 4 bases from J, with 14 bases between. This CDR3 is CASSEFGGAQNQPQHF. The DNA of the CDR3 is TGCGCCAGCAGTGAGTTTGGCGGGGCCCAGAATCAGCCCCAGCATTTT.

V usage is TRBV15 and J usage is TRBJ2-6, with D uncertain. V was trimmed by 1 base and J by 4 bases, leaving 5 bases between them. Germline CDR1 is LNHNV and CDR2 is YYDKDF (reference sequence). The length of the CDR3 is 14 residues. Here the CDR3 reads CATSRGAGANVLTF. Here the CDR3 DNA reads TGTGCCACCAGCAGAGGCGCCGGGGCCAACGTCCTGACTTTC.

The rearrangement joins TRBV2 to TRBJ1-2; no clear D gene. V was shortened by 10 bases and J by 5 bases, with 23 bases between the two germline ends. Germline V lookup: CDR1 SNHLY, CDR2 FYNNEI. This CDR3 contains 15 residues. The CDR3 here is CANPFDSAPLYGYTF. Written as DNA, the CDR3 is TGTGCCAACCCCTTCGATTCGGCGCCACTTTATGGCTACACCTTC.

This chain uses TRBV7-6 with TRBJ2-1; 9 nucleotides align to TRBD1. The CDR3 covers 15 residues. Looked up from germline, CDR1 is SGHVS and CDR2 is FNYEAQ. V lost 1 base, J lost 6 bases, and 4 bases stayed unmatched. The CDR3 reads CASSLVPGQGNEQFF. The CDR3 DNA reads as TGTGCCAGCAGCTTAGTGCCGGGACAGGGCAATGAGCAGTTCTTC.